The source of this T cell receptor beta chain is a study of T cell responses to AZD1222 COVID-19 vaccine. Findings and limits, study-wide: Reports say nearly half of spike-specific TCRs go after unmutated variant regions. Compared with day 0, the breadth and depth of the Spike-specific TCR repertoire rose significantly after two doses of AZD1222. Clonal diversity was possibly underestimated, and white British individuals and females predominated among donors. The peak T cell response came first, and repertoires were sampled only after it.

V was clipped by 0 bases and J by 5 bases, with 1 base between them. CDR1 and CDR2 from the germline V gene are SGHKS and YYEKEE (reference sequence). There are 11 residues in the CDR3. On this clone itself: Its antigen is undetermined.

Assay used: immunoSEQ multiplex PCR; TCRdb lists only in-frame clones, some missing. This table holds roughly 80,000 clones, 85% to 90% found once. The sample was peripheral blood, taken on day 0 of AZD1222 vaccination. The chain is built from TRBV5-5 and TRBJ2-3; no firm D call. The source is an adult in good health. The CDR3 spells CASSLGDTQYF. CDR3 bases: TGTGCCAGCAGCTTGGGAGATACGCAGTATTTT.